This T cell receptor beta chain originates from a study of blood T cell repertoires in COVID-19. Clones were read by immunoSEQ multiplex PCR, and TCRdb kept only the in-frame ones, dropping some. The sample lists roughly 240,000 clones; more than 75% were seen once. Germline-derived CDR1 and CDR2 are MRHNA and SNTAGT. V was trimmed by 7 bases and J by 4 bases, leaving 13 bases between them. The CDR3 has 14 residues. This chain joins TRBV6-4 and TRBJ2-2, with D perhaps TRBD2 (6 bases). Sequencing input: peripheral blood. This TCR was recovered from a woman aged 55-75 years who had recovered from COVID-19. The CDR3, as DNA: TGTGCCAGCAAAGTCGGACTATTCACCGGGGAGCTGTTTTTT. This translates into CASKVGLFTGELFF.